What follows is one T cell receptor beta chain and its context. Clones were read by immunoSEQ multiplex PCR, and TCRdb kept only the in-frame ones, dropping some. Here the sample spans 450,000 to 500,000 clones, 80% to 90% being singletons. This entry comes from a study of blood T cell repertoires in COVID-19. Study as a whole: Spain, Italy and the United States supplied samples that represented acute and convalescent COVID-19.

The junction had 3 bases not matched to a gene; V was cut back by 2 bases and J by 6 bases. The germline V gene has CDR1 SGHDT and CDR2 YYEEEE. The CDR3 is 15 amino acids. This clonotype was obtained from a human donor in a cohort sampled during active COVID-19. Sequenced: peripheral blood. V gene TRBV5-6 combines with J gene TRBJ2-2; 11 bases are a match to TRBD1. CDR3 loop: CASSFGTGGSGELFF. In DNA form, the CDR3 reads TGTGCCAGCAGCTTTGGGACAGGGGGGTCCGGGGAGCTGTTTTTT.